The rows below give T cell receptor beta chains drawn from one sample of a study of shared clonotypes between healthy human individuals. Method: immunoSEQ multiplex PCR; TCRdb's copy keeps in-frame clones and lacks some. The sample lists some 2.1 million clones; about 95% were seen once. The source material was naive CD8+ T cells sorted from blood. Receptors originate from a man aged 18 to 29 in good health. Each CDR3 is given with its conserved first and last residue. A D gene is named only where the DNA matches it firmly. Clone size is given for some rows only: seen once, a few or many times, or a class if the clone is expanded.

CASSFGGDYGYTF,TGTGCCAGCAGTTTTGGGGGCGACTATGGCTACACCTTC,TRBV27,once,-,TRBJ1-2,13
CASSLNAGLSYEQYF,TGTGCCAGCAGCTTAAACGCGGGGCTCTCCTACGAGCAGTACTTC,TRBV7-2,-,-,TRBJ2-7,15
CASRVDRAPSYEQYF,TGTGCCAGCAGGGTCGACAGGGCCCCCTCCTACGAGCAGTACTTC,TRBV6-5,-,TRBD1,TRBJ2-7,15
CASSTTGTANTGELFF,TGTGCCAGCAGTACCACCGGGACAGCGAACACCGGGGAGCTGTTTTTT,TRBV6-6,-,TRBD1,TRBJ2-2,16
CASSSSLSLGVEAFF,TGTGCCAGCAGTTCTTCCTTGTCGTTAGGGGTTGAAGCTTTCTTT,TRBV28,-,-,TRBJ1-1,15
CASRGGLREETQYF,TGTGCCAGCAGGGGGGGACTGAGGGAAGAGACCCAGTACTTC,TRBV2,-,-,TRBJ2-5,14
CASSFGGRETQYF,TGTGCCAGCAGCTTTGGGGGACGAGAGACCCAGTACTTC,TRBV13,-,-,TRBJ2-5,13
CAWSLTSGGNEQFF,TGTGCCTGGAGTTTGACTAGCGGGGGTAATGAGCAGTTCTTC,TRBV30,-,TRBD2,TRBJ2-1,14
CASSRLAGGPYEQYF,TGCGCCAGCAGCCGACTAGCGGGAGGGCCGTACGAGCAGTACTTC,TRBV4-1,-,TRBD2,TRBJ2-7,15
CASSVVGARRYF,TGTGCCAGCAGCGTTGTAGGGGCCCGGAGGTATTTT,TRBV9,-,-,TRBJ2-3,12
CASSQDPGTGAYNEQFF,TGTGCCAGCAGCCAAGATCCGGGGACAGGGGCCTACAATGAGCAGTTCTTC,TRBV27,-,TRBD1,TRBJ2-1,17
CASSQDRVGESDTQYF,TGCGCCAGCAGCCAAGATAGGGTGGGGGAATCAGATACGCAGTATTTT,TRBV4-3,-,-,TRBJ2-3,16
CASSLVGTSGNTIYF,TGTGCCAGCAGCTTGGTTGGGACCTCTGGAAACACCATATATTTT,TRBV5-6,-,-,TRBJ1-3,15
CASSFGLAGGPFPDTQYF,TGCGCCAGCAGCTTCGGACTAGCGGGAGGGCCCTTCCCAGATACGCAGTATTTT,TRBV5-1,-,TRBD2,TRBJ2-3,18
CASSLSPIVGRDYEQYF,TGTGCCAGCAGCTTATCCCCAATCGTGGGCAGGGACTACGAGCAGTACTTC,TRBV7-6,-,-,TRBJ2-7,17
CASSAQAYEQFF,TGTGCCAGCAGCGCACAGGCATACGAGCAGTTCTTC,TRBV11-2,-,-,TRBJ2-1,12
CASSQEGTGRDEQFF,TGCGCCAGCAGCCAAGAAGGGACGGGACGCGATGAGCAGTTCTTC,TRBV4-3,-,-,TRBJ2-1,15
CASSLGPLIEQYF,TGTGCCAGCAGCTTGGGCCCCTTAATCGAGCAGTACTTC,TRBV5-6,-,-,TRBJ2-7,13
CASSYTPGSHEQYF,TGTGCCAGCAGTTACACCCCGGGGAGCCACGAGCAGTACTTC,TRBV6-5,-,-,TRBJ2-7,14
CASSFNSENTIYF,TGCGCCAGCAGCTTTAACAGTGAAAACACCATATATTTT,TRBV5-1,once,-,TRBJ1-3,13
CASSLGAASSYEQYF,TGTGCCAGCAGCTTGGGGGCAGCCAGCTCCTACGAGCAGTACTTC,TRBV5-5,-,-,TRBJ2-7,15
CSVDEGAKAFF,TGCAGCGTTGACGAGGGGGCTAAAGCTTTCTTT,TRBV29-1,-,TRBD1,TRBJ1-1,11
CASSLPPFGQAYEQYF,TGTGCCAGCAGCTTACCTCCTTTCGGGCAGGCCTACGAGCAGTACTTC,TRBV7-9,-,-,TRBJ2-7,16
CASSQETSGRAQDTQYF,TGCGCCAGCAGCCAAGAGACTAGCGGGAGGGCCCAGGATACGCAGTATTTT,TRBV4-3,-,TRBD2,TRBJ2-3,17
CASSLKGFSYEQYF,TGTGCCAGCAGTTTAAAGGGGTTCTCCTACGAGCAGTACTTC,TRBV27,-,-,TRBJ2-7,14
CASSQDGQGYSPLHF,TGCGCCAGCAGCCAAGATGGGCAGGGGTATTCACCCCTCCACTTT,TRBV4-3,-,-,TRBJ1-6,15
CASSFGGTELYEQYF,TGTGCCAGCAGCTTCGGCGGGACAGAACTCTACGAGCAGTACTTC,TRBV5-4,-,-,TRBJ2-7,15
CASRTGENEKLFF,TGTGCCAGCCGGACAGGGGAGAATGAAAAACTGTTTTTT,TRBV2,-,TRBD1,TRBJ1-4,13
CASSPGQGWNEQFF,TGTGCCAGCAGTCCGGGACAGGGGTGGAATGAGCAGTTCTTC,TRBV2,-,TRBD1,TRBJ2-1,14
CAGLETQYF,TGTGCCGGACTAGAGACCCAGTACTTC,TRBV5-8,-,-,TRBJ2-5,9
CASSFPTDSNTGELFF,TGTGCCAGCAGCTTCCCGACAGACTCGAACACCGGGGAGCTGTTTTTT,TRBV13,-,-,TRBJ2-2,16
CASSVPGERFF,TGTGCCAGCAGTGTGCCGGGGGAACGGTTCTTC,TRBV28,-,-,TRBJ2-1,11
CASSFGSNQAYEQYF,TGTGCCAGCAGCTTCGGGTCGAACCAAGCCTACGAGCAGTACTTC,TRBV7-6,-,-,TRBJ2-7,15
CASSLAGTGSTEAFF,TGTGCCAGCAGCTTAGCCGGGACAGGGAGCACTGAAGCTTTCTTT,TRBV13,-,TRBD1,TRBJ1-1,15
CASSPYDRGAAGELFF,TGCGCCAGCAGCCCTTACGACAGGGGGGCCGCCGGGGAGCTGTTTTTT,TRBV5-1,-,TRBD1,TRBJ2-2,16
CASSYSLARGIGELFF,TGTGCCAGCAGTTACTCTCTAGCCAGGGGGATCGGGGAGCTGTTTTTT,TRBV6-5,-,TRBD1,TRBJ2-2,16
CASSLSSGRADTQYF,TGTGCCAGCAGCCTCTCGAGCGGGAGGGCCGATACGCAGTATTTT,TRBV11-2,-,TRBD2,TRBJ2-3,15
CASSPGPFYEQYF,TGTGCCAGCAGCCCCGGTCCTTTCTACGAGCAGTACTTC,TRBV11-1,-,-,TRBJ2-7,13
CATGPDKGLSNQPQHF,TGTGCCACCGGGCCGGACAAGGGACTGAGCAATCAGCCCCAGCATTTT,TRBV15,-,-,TRBJ1-5,16
CASSYWASGGYNEQFF,TGTGCCAGCAGTTACTGGGCTAGCGGGGGATACAATGAGCAGTTCTTC,TRBV6-5,-,TRBD2,TRBJ2-1,16
CSVVPGPQSTDTQYF,TGCAGCGTTGTCCCGGGGCCCCAAAGCACAGATACGCAGTATTTT,TRBV29-1,-,-,TRBJ2-3,15
CASSGGGWTGELFF,TGCGCCAGCAGTGGAGGCGGGTGGACCGGGGAGCTGTTTTTT,TRBV10-2,-,-,TRBJ2-2,14
CASSLAGGPETQYF,TGTGCCAGCAGCTTAGCGGGGGGGCCAGAGACCCAGTACTTC,TRBV11-2,-,TRBD2,TRBJ2-5,14
CASSVVGGSDEQFF,TGTGCCAGCAGCGTAGTTGGTGGGAGTGATGAGCAGTTCTTC,TRBV9,once,-,TRBJ2-1,14
CASSIVARGEKLFF,TGTGCCAGTAGTATAGTTGCGAGAGGGGAAAAACTGTTTTTT,TRBV19,-,-,TRBJ1-4,14
CASSPEILGTEAFF,TGTGCCAGCAGCCCAGAGATCCTGGGGACTGAAGCTTTCTTT,TRBV5-4,-,-,TRBJ1-1,14
CASSPDTYSYNEQFF,TGCGCCAGCAGCCCGGACACGTACTCCTACAATGAGCAGTTCTTC,TRBV5-1,-,-,TRBJ2-1,15
CASSLSGQNTEAFF,TGTGCCAGCAGTTTATCCGGACAGAACACTGAAGCTTTCTTT,TRBV27,-,-,TRBJ1-1,14
CASRGGGNEQYF,TGTGCCAGCCGGGGGGGAGGGAACGAGCAGTACTTC,TRBV27,-,TRBD2,TRBJ2-7,12
CASSAPDSSYEQYF,TGTGCCAGCAGCGCCCCGGACTCTAGCTACGAGCAGTACTTC,TRBV9,-,-,TRBJ2-7,14
CASSEAGLAGGLSYEQYF,TGTGCCAGCAGTGAAGCCGGACTAGCGGGGGGACTCTCCTACGAGCAGTACTTC,TRBV6-1,-,TRBD2,TRBJ2-7,18
CASSLGGSQETQYF,TGTGCCAGCAGCTTAGGGGGGTCCCAAGAGACCCAGTACTTC,TRBV7-6,once,-,TRBJ2-5,14
CASSLRTSYEQYF,TGTGCCAGCAGTTTACGGACTAGCTACGAGCAGTACTTC,TRBV2,-,TRBD2,TRBJ2-7,13
CAWSDWGTGGGYTF,TGTGCCTGGAGTGACTGGGGAACCGGGGGTGGCTACACCTTC,TRBV30,-,-,TRBJ1-2,14
CASSSDLSFGSPLHF,TGCGCCAGCAGCTCGGATCTCTCTTTCGGTTCACCCCTCCACTTT,TRBV5-1,-,-,TRBJ1-6,15
CASSAGTNYGYTF,TGCGCCAGCAGCGCCGGGACAAACTATGGCTACACCTTC,TRBV5-1,-,-,TRBJ1-2,13
CASSVAGGEQFF,TGTGCCAGCAGCGTTGCCGGCGGAGAGCAGTTCTTC,TRBV28,-,-,TRBJ2-1,12
CASSFIKRDGTDTQYF,TGTGCCAGCAGCTTTATAAAACGGGACGGGACAGATACGCAGTATTTT,TRBV13,-,-,TRBJ2-3,16
CASSFFSARTDTQYF,TGTGCCAGCAGTTTTTTCTCGGCTCGCACAGATACGCAGTATTTT,TRBV27,-,-,TRBJ2-3,15
CASSLEVATNEKLFF,TGTGCCAGCAGCTTAGAGGTAGCAACTAATGAAAAACTGTTTTTT,TRBV7-9,few,-,TRBJ1-4,15